Below, 2 T cell receptor beta chains from the same sample are listed, as sequenced in a study of cytomegalovirus exposure and HLA in healthy donors. The PCR contained 60 Vbeta and 13 Jbeta primers. Produced via immunoSEQ multiplex PCR; TCRdb's table is partial and in-frame only. The profile covers 130,000 or so clones, with roughly 70% appearing a single time and approximately 7% taken by the ten largest. The sequenced sample consisted of PBMCs. Receptors were obtained from a man aged 35-49 years in good health and CMV-seropositive.

V gene TRBV28 combines with J gene TRBJ2-7; maybe TRBD2 (5 bases). This CDR3 contains 11 residues. CDR1 and CDR2 from the germline V gene are MDHEN and SYDVKM. V lost 7 bases to trimming and J lost 3 bases, with 7 bases between them. CDR3: CASNRDYEQYF. The CDR3, as DNA: TGTGCCAGCAATCGGGACTACGAGCAGTACTTC.

This clone was seen once. The chain is built from TRBV28 and TRBJ2-2; 9 positions agree with TRBD2. The germline CDR1 and CDR2 sequences are MDHEN and SYDVKM. The CDR3 contains 18 residues. V gave up 7 bases and J gave up 2 bases; unmatched junction bases: 14. The CDR3 DNA reads as TGTGCCAGCACCTTTTTTGGGCGGGGGGGCCTCAACACCGGGGAGCTGTTTTTT. Translation gives CASTFFGRGGLNTGELFF.